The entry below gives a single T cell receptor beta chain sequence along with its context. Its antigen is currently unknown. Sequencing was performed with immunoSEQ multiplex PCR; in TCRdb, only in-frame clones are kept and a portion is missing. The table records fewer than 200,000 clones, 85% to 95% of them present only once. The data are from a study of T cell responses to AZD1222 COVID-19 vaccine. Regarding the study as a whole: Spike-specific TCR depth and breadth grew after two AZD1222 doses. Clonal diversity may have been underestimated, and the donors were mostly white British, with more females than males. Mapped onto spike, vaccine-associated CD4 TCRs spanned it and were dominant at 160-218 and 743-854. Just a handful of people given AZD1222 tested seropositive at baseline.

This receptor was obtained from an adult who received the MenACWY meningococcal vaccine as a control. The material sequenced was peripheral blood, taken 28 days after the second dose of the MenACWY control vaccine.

In DNA form, the CDR3 reads TGTGCCAGCAGCCCCGGGGGCCGACAGCCCCAGCATTTT. It encodes CASSPGGRQPQHF. This sequence joins TRBV27 and TRBJ1-5; TRBD1 is a possible D gene (6 bases). The germline V and J ends were trimmed by 6 bases and 7 bases, with 13 bases remaining between them. This CDR3 region has 13 residues. CDR1 and CDR2 from the germline V gene are MNHEY and SMNVEV (reference sequence).